This T cell receptor (beta chain) derives from a study of early T cells in non-severe SARS-CoV-2 infection (dated by TCRdb to about 2021). Background for the entire study: Because TCR sequencing was done on bulk RNA from unsorted whole blood, the alpha and beta chains could not be paired.

The study was a case-control design nested within a healthcare worker cohort in London, UK, with weekly nasopharyngeal swab PCR tests and blood sampling. Healthcare workers were recruited between 23 and 31 March 2020, during the week of the UK lockdown, and were followed weekly for up to roughly 15 weeks. Library preparation employed 5' RACE. TCRdb lists the instrument as NextSeq 500. The TCR library protocol attached unique molecular identifiers to individual cDNA molecules to correct for sequencing error and PCR bias. Sequencing covered both TCR alpha and beta chains, and within each sample the abundances of alpha and beta sequences were tightly co-correlated. As for the authors' bioinformatics: Decombinator V4 was used to perform V gene, J gene and CDR3 annotation of TCR sequences. Expanded TCRs were defined as changing significantly between any two time points under a Poisson model with p below 0.0001. TCR abundances were normalised to the total number of TCRs sequenced per sample and were expressed as counts per million. TRAV1-2 paired with TRAJ12, TRAJ20 or TRAJ33 defined MAIT TCRs, while TRAV10 paired with TRAJ18 defined iNKT TCRs. VDJdb, accessed on 1 November 2021, was searched for TCRs annotated for CMV, EBV and SARS-CoV-2, and TCRs annotated for more than one antigen were excluded. TCRdb itself trimmed the public reads at Q25 with fastp, ran MiXCR and retained productive beta chains. One record per CDR3 amino acid sequence lists the most common genes and DNA. The V and J calls follow TCRdb's processing rather than the paper's. The sample table contains around 26,000 distinct CDR3 sequences; only one count was recorded for roughly 4.3% of them. The leading ten clones occupy over 9.5% of the sample.

Here is what the overall study found, with its caveats: Matching against VDJdb was skewed toward anti-spike CD8 responses, likely underestimated virus-specific expansions, and missed private and CD4 specificities.

CDR1 and CDR2 are drawn from the germline V gene: LGHNT, FRNRAP. Between the V and J ends, shortened by 4 bases and 5 bases respectively, the junction contains 21 bases. The CDR3 numbers 17 residues from cysteine through phenylalanine. The read is trimmed to its CDR3 DNA, 51 bases read in frame from base 1. Ten or more counts support this clonotype. This clone's antigen is unknown. No base quality values were provided; no much bigger clone lies one nucleotide off. Sequenced: whole blood. This clonotype was obtained from an adult who was a healthcare worker with PCR-confirmed SARS-CoV-2 infection or an uninfected control (not recorded which). The chain is made from TRBV12-5 and TRBJ2-4; the D gene is possibly TRBD1, with 5 bases matching. The sequenced DNA: TGTGCTAGTGGTTCCGACGAACAGGCCCTTGTCGAAAACATTCAGTACTTC. This sequence encodes CASGSDEQALVENIQYF.